The text below deals with one T cell receptor beta chain. CDR1 SEHNR and CDR2 FQNEAQ come from the germline V gene (reference sequence). V lost 5 bases, J lost 4 bases, and 9 bases stayed unmatched. The CDR3 has 15 residues. The data stem from a study of blood T cells in healthy people across ages. A second roughly 7 to 12 cycle PCR used barcoded and J-beta primers. TCRdb recomputed calls from the 5' RACE reads with MiXCR, one row per CDR3 protein. The table has about 780,000 distinct CDR3 sequences, roughly 46% seen once. The sequence was obtained from a man older than 75 in good health. The chain employs TRBV7-9 and TRBJ1-2; TRBD1 matches at 8 bases. Sequenced sample: blood. CDR3 in amino acids: CASSPHGQGTYGYTF. The CDR3 nucleotides read TGTGCCAGCAGCCCCCACGGACAGGGAACCTATGGCTACACCTTC.